Listed here are 27 T cell receptor beta chains from one sample, sequenced in a study of T-cell reconstitution after alpha-beta-depleted transplantation in children. For TCRbeta, the library was prepared with unique molecular identifiers. From the PCR reads, TCRdb called clonotypes with MiXCR, one entry per CDR3 protein. The sample includes under 250,000 distinct CDR3 sequences, 20% to 30% of them seen just once. Sample: PBMCs, mostly from graft donor cells, taken 360 days after TCRalphabeta/CD19-depleted stem cell transplant. Source of these receptors: a female patient aged 2-15 years who had a stem cell transplant for congenital amegakaryocytic thrombocytopenia, so the T cells may come from the graft donor.

The J gene is TRBJ2-5, the V gene TRBV20-1; a possible D gene is TRBD2 (6 bases). Germline CDR1 and CDR2: DFQATT and SNEGSKA (reference sequence). The V and J ends lost 5 bases and 2 bases respectively, with 18 bases between them. The CDR3 has 15 amino acids. The CDR3 here is CSARPGSSGQETQYF. The CDR3 DNA sequence: TGCAGTGCTCGGCCCGGGAGCAGCGGTCAAGAGACCCAGTACTTC.

This chain links TRBV12-3 or TRBV12-4 with TRBJ2-3; TRBD1 or TRBD2 may be the D gene (6 bases each). V shed 5 bases and J shed 1 base, with 10 bases lying between them. The CDR3 spans 14 residues. The CDR3 spells CASSRGRGTDTQYF. The CDR3 bases are TGTGCCAGCAGTCGGGGGCGCGGCACAGATACGCAGTATTTT.

This chain links TRBV2 with TRBJ1-5; D gene ambiguous. This CDR3 contains 13 residues. V was cut by 3 bases and J by 5 bases, with 8 bases left in between. The germline V gene has CDR1 SNHLY and CDR2 FYNNEI. The CDR3 region is CASSDEGYQPQHF. CDR3 coding DNA: TGTGCCAGCAGTGATGAAGGGTATCAGCCCCAGCATTTT.

The V call is TRBV7-9, the J call TRBJ1-2, with TRBD1 identical over 12 bases. This CDR3 is built from 16 residues. CDR1 is SEHNR, CDR2 FQNEAQ, per germline (reference sequence). Trimming cost V 3 bases and J 6 bases; bases outside gene matches: 8. The CDR3 sequence: CASSFGTGGLVDGYTF. In DNA, the CDR3 is TGTGCCAGCAGCTTCGGGACAGGGGGCTTGGTAGATGGCTACACCTTC. Combining the CDR3 with reference TRBV7-9 and TRBJ1-2 gives the whole variable domain DTGVSQNPRHKITKRGQNVTFRCDPISEHNRLYWYRQTLGQGPEFLTYFQNEAQLEKSRLLSDRFSAERPKGSFSTLEIQRTEQGDSAMYLCASSFGTGGLVDGYTFGSGTRLTVV.

This chain connects TRBV13 to TRBJ2-1; the D gene is possibly TRBD2 (6 bases). V was trimmed by 1 base and J by 0 bases, leaving 16 bases between them. The germline V gene encodes CDR1 PRHDT and CDR2 FYEKMQ (reference sequence). The length of the CDR3 is 18 residues. The CDR3 sequence is CASSLEEGTLSSYNEQFF. CDR3 nucleotide sequence: TGTGCCAGCAGCTTAGAGGAGGGCACTCTGAGCTCCTACAATGAGCAGTTCTTC. The variable domain in full, completed from reference TRBV13 and TRBJ2-1, reads AAGVIQSPRHLIKEKRETATLKCYPIPRHDTVYWYQQGPGQDPQFLISFYEKMQSDKGSIPDRFSAQQFSDYHSELNMSSLELGDSALYFCASSLEEGTLSSYNEQFFGPGTRLTVL.

This chain links TRBV7-2 with TRBJ1-2, with D hard to call. Deletions cut 1 base from V and 8 bases from J, with 17 bases between. CDR3 length: 15 amino acids. Germline V gives CDR1 SGHTA, CDR2 FQGNSA. The CDR3 bases are TGTGCCAGCAGCTTAGATCCGATTAGGGCAAAGGGCTACACCTTC. Its protein product is CASSLDPIRAKGYTF.

This clonotype appeared a few times. The rearrangement uses TRBV28 and TRBJ2-2, with a weak D call TRBD1 (6 bases). V was cut by 2 bases and J by 9 bases, with 13 bases left in between. This CDR3 contains 14 residues. The germline V gene has CDR1 MDHEN and CDR2 SYDVKM. The CDR3 protein is CASSLGQGIWELFF. The DNA for the CDR3 is TGTGCCAGCAGTTTAGGTCAGGGGATCTGGGAGCTGTTTTTT.

This clonotype was detected only a few times. The chain recombines TRBV6-1 with TRBJ1-4, with 9 positions matching TRBD1. CDR3 length equals 15 residues. Germline V gives CDR1 MNHNS, CDR2 SASEGT. With 4 bases clipped from V and 7 bases from J, the junction kept 7 bases outside the gene matches. DNA of the CDR3: TGTGCCAGCAGTGGGACCGGGACAGGGTTTGAAAAACTGTTTTTT. Translation: CASSGTGTGFEKLFF.

A few counts support this clonotype. This chain uses TRBV12-3 or TRBV12-4 with TRBJ1-4; unclear D gene. Trimming stripped 2 bases from V and 4 bases from J, with 8 bases between. The CDR3 covers 14 residues. CDR3 DNA sequence: TGTGCCAGCAGTTTAAGTCCGATTAATGAAAAACTGTTTTTT. Its protein product is CASSLSPINEKLFF.

This rearrangement joins TRBV20-1 to TRBJ1-5; no definite D call. The CDR3 runs 13 residues. Germline CDR1 is DFQATT and CDR2 is SNEGSKA (reference sequence). Trimming cost V 6 bases and J 9 bases, with 18 bases left between them. CDR3 in amino acids: CSARRQFIRPQHF. Here the CDR3 DNA reads TGCAGTGCCCGAAGGCAGTTTATCCGGCCCCAGCATTTT.

This clonotype was counted a few times. The chain links TRBV3-1 to TRBJ2-2; no firm D call. The CDR3 loop spans 15 amino acids. CDR1 and CDR2 (germline): LGHDT, YNNKEL (reference sequence). V lost 1 base and J 3 bases, leaving 9 bases between the germline ends. DNA of the CDR3: TGTGCCAGCAGCCAAGGGAAGGGTTACACCGGGGAGCTGTTTTTT. Translating it yields CASSQGKGYTGELFF. The full variable domain, its missing parts supplied by reference TRBV3-1 and TRBJ2-2, is DTAVSQTPKYLVTQMGNDKSIKCEQNLGHDTMYWYKQDSKKFLKIMFSYNNKELIINETVPNRFSPKSPDKAHLNLHINSLELGDSAVYFCASSQGKGYTGELFFGEGSRLTVL.

V usage is TRBV15 and J usage is TRBJ2-3; a possible D gene is TRBD2 (7 bases). V lost 1 base, J lost 5 bases, and 10 bases lay in between. CDR3 length: 14 amino acids. Germline loops: CDR1 LNHNV, CDR2 YYDKDF (reference sequence). Here the CDR3 reads CATSRGGGRDTQYF. The CDR3 DNA reads TGTGCCACCAGCAGAGGGGGGGGCCGAGATACGCAGTATTTT.

The chain couples TRBV7-2 to TRBJ2-1, with D hard to call. The CDR3 consists of 15 residues. CDR1 SGHTA and CDR2 FQGNSA come from the germline V gene. Trimming pared 5 bases from V and 11 bases from J, leaving 22 bases between. CDR3 loop: CASSKYSPPTAQQFF. CDR3 bases: TGTGCCAGCAGCAAATATTCCCCACCGACGGCCCAGCAGTTCTTC.

This clonotype was detected a few times. V and J are TRBV5-1 and TRBJ2-5; 11 bases are a match to TRBD2. The ends lost 0 bases at V and 4 bases at J; junction bases unmatched: 2. The CDR3 length is 15 residues. The germline CDR1 and CDR2 sequences are SGHRS and YFSETQ. The DNA of the CDR3 is TGCGCCAGCAGCTTGGTTCTAGCGGGGGGAGAGACCCAGTACTTC. This codes for CASSLVLAGGETQYF.

This clonotype was seen more than once but under ten times. The chain recombines TRBV20-1 with TRBJ2-1; D is unclear. The CDR3 spans 12 residues. Trimming took 6 bases from V and 4 from J, leaving 10 bases between them. Germline V CDR1 and CDR2: DFQATT, SNEGSKA (reference sequence). CDR3 protein: CSAPARYNEQFF. For the CDR3, the DNA is TGCAGTGCCCCCGCCAGATACAATGAGCAGTTCTTC.

The rearrangement uses TRBV11-2 and TRBJ2-7; 7 bases line up with TRBD1. Germline V gene data show CDR1 as SGHAT and CDR2 as FQNNGV. CDR3 length: 15 residues. Trimming took 3 bases from V and 2 from J; bases not matched to a gene: 7. Here the CDR3 DNA reads TGTGCCAGCAGCTTCGGACAGGTAGCCACCTACGAGCAGTACTTC. Residues: CASSFGQVATYEQYF. The variable domain in full, completed from reference TRBV11-2 and TRBJ2-7, reads EAGVAQSPRYKIIEKRQSVAFWCNPISGHATLYWYQQILGQGPKLLIQFQNNGVVDDSQLPKDRFSAERLKGVDSTLKIQPAKLEDSAVYLCASSFGQVATYEQYFGPGTRLTVT.

This clonotype was observed a few times. The chain recombines TRBV4-1 with TRBJ1-1; TRBD1 matches at 8 bases. J lost 9 bases, V lost 3 bases, and 12 bases had no gene match. From germline, CDR1 is MGHRA and CDR2 YSYEKL. The CDR3 runs to 15 residues. In DNA, the CDR3 is TGCGCCAGCAGCCAGGCTGGACAGGGCCTCTCTAAAGCTTTCTTT. Protein sequence: CASSQAGQGLSKAFF.

About this clonotype: The junction departs from germline at one end; a sequencing error may be responsible. The chain uses TRBV7-2 and TRBJ2-5; unclear D gene. CDR1 is SGHTA and CDR2 is FQGNSA in the germline V gene. The CDR3 totals 12 residues. The DNA of the CDR3 is TGCGCCAGCAGCTTGGCTGAAGAGACCCAGTACTTC. Amino acids: CASSLAEETQYF.

This chain connects TRBV20-1 to TRBJ2-1, with 7 bases lining up with TRBD2. The CDR3 spans 16 residues. The V segment lost 3 bases and the J segment 6 bases; nucleotides outside the gene matches: 14. The V gene's germline CDR1 is DFQATT and CDR2 SNEGSKA (reference sequence). The CDR3 bases are TGCAGTGCTAGTTTCTTGGGGGGGGGTTTTTTCAATGAGCAGTTCTTC. This gives the protein CSASFLGGGFFNEQFF.

The V call is TRBV12-3 or TRBV12-4, the J call TRBJ1-4, with 7 positions matching TRBD1. Losses at the gene ends were 2 bases for V and 8 bases for J; bases not matched to a gene: 8. This CDR3 contains 15 residues. As DNA, the CDR3 is TGTGCCAGCAGTTTAAACGACAGGGTCGGGGAAAAACTGTTTTTT. Translating it yields CASSLNDRVGEKLFF.

This clonotype showed up just a few times. V usage is TRBV20-1 and J usage is TRBJ2-3; 8 bases agree with TRBD2. The CDR3 loop spans 15 amino acids. V lost 4 bases and J lost 11; bases outside the gene matches: 17. Germline V lookup: CDR1 DFQATT, CDR2 SNEGSKA (reference sequence). The DNA for the CDR3 is TGCAGTGCTATCCGAACCGGGACTAGGGGAGGAAGGCAGTATTTT. Translating it yields CSAIRTGTRGGRQYF.

The chain carries TRBV9 and TRBJ2-3; 7 bases align to TRBD1. The ends lost 0 bases at V and 2 bases at J; junction bases unmatched: 3. Germline lookup yields CDR1 SGDLS and CDR2 YYNGEE. The CDR3 runs to 15 residues. CDR3 residues: CASSVGQGDTDTQYF. The CDR3 coding sequence is TGTGCCAGCAGCGTAGGACAGGGCGACACAGATACGCAGTATTTT.

This clonotype showed up many times. V and J are TRBV4-1 and TRBJ2-2; 7 nucleotides agree with TRBD1. Germline V CDR1 and CDR2: MGHRA, YSYEKL. Germline trimming cut 6 bases from V and 7 bases from J; bases unmatched to any gene: 5. CDR3 length: 13 residues. In nucleotides, the CDR3 is TGCGCCAGCAGTGGACAGGAACACGGGGAGCTGTTTTTT. This sequence encodes CASSGQEHGELFF.

The chain combines TRBV6-5 with TRBJ2-5; D ambiguous. Looked up from germline, CDR1 is MNHEY and CDR2 is SVGAGI. The CDR3 consists of 14 residues. Deletions cut 3 bases from V and 1 base from J, with 9 bases between. CDR3 sequence: CASSYFGGQETQYF. The DNA for the CDR3 is TGTGCCAGCAGTTATTTTGGCGGCCAAGAGACCCAGTACTTC.

This clonotype has just a few counts. The gene calls are TRBV12-3 or TRBV12-4 and TRBJ1-3, with D possibly matching TRBD1 (5 bases). Trimming pared 7 bases from V and 2 bases from J, leaving 15 bases between. The CDR3 totals 15 residues. The CDR3 sequence: CASKRGAWPGNTIYF. CDR3 sequence (DNA): TGTGCCAGCAAACGCGGGGCCTGGCCTGGAAACACCATATATTTT.

This clonotype was seen more than once but under ten times. The chain combines TRBV14 with TRBJ2-2; D remains unclear. V lost 0 bases to trimming and J lost 6 bases, with 5 bases between them. CDR1 is SGHDN and CDR2 is FVKESK in the germline V gene. There are 13 residues in the CDR3. The CDR3 nucleotides are TGTGCCAGCAGCCAAGATGATCCCGGGGAGCTGTTTTTT. Translated, it gives CASSQDDPGELFF.

This clonotype has a handful of counts. V is TRBV7-8 and J is TRBJ2-7, with a possible D match to TRBD1 (6 bases). V gave up 5 bases and J gave up 3 bases, with 14 bases separating them. In germline, CDR1 is SGHVS, CDR2 FQNEAQ. This CDR3 region has 14 residues. CDR3 in amino acids: CASSPRQDHYEQYF. Here the CDR3 DNA reads TGTGCCAGCAGCCCCCGACAGGACCACTACGAGCAGTACTTC.